The 2 T cell receptor beta chains presented below share a single source sample, sequenced in a study of T cell changes during pregnancy in multiple sclerosis. Measured with immunoSEQ multiplex PCR; TCRdb has only the in-frame clones, and not every one. The sample yields tens of thousands of clones, 90% seen once. Sequenced material: peripheral blood, taken in the third trimester of pregnancy. The receptors were sampled from a female donor in good health, enrolled as a control in a pregnancy study.

V gene TRBV2 combines with J gene TRBJ1-1; possibly TRBD1 for D (5 bases). Per the germline V gene, CDR1 is SNHLY and CDR2 is FYNNEI. The V and J ends lost 8 bases and 3 bases respectively, with 13 bases between them. The length of the CDR3 is 13 residues. CDR3 coding DNA: TGTGCCAGCTCCATTGGGGGGGACACTGAAGCTTTCTTT. It encodes CASSIGGDTEAFF.

J is TRBJ2-1 and V is TRBV7-6; a possible D gene is TRBD2 (6 bases). The V end lost 0 bases, the J end lost 0 bases, and 12 bases lay between the germline ends. CDR1 and CDR2 from the germline V gene are SGHVS and FNYEAQ. This CDR3 has 17 residues. The CDR3 is CASSLAPAGSSYNEQFF. DNA for the CDR3: TGTGCCAGCAGCTTAGCGCCGGCGGGAAGCTCCTACAATGAGCAGTTCTTC.